This T cell receptor beta chain was recovered during a study of esophageal squamous cell carcinoma under preoperative chemotherapy. About the research overall: TCR repertoires were profiled from both peripheral blood T cells and tumor-infiltrating lymphocytes.

TCRdb passed the PCR reads through MiXCR, listing each CDR3 protein once. The sample gives about 16,000 distinct CDR3 sequences, 40% to 50% of which show up once; approximately 31% is in the top ten. This clonotype has only one observation. Its specificity is not known. One junction end disagrees with the germline gene, perhaps due to a read error. Findings and limits, study-wide: Clonal contraction, more than amplification, hit abundant clones after paclitaxel-nedaplatin. After chemotherapy, TCR diversity rose significantly in peripheral T cells but not in tumor-infiltrating lymphocytes.

The CDR3 length is 16 residues. Looked up from germline, CDR1 is LGHNA and CDR2 is YNFKEQ. As for time point: before preoperative PTX-NDP chemotherapy. Paclitaxel-nedaplatin chemotherapy was given to patients ahead of their surgery. This clonotype was sampled from a human donor with esophageal squamous cell carcinoma. The donor label of this sample is uncertain. The sample here was taken from a patient given preoperative chemotherapy. The gene calls are TRBV4-2 and TRBJ2-3, with TRBD2 matching 8 bases. For the CDR3, the DNA is TGTGCCAGCAGCGAAGACGGGGGGGGAGCCCCAGATACGCAGTATTTT. It yields the protein CASSEDGGGAPDTQYF.